This paragraph reports one TCR beta chain. The data originate from a study of control samples from healthy donors and cancer patients. Some clones are missing from TCRdb's copy, which holds only in-frame ones; the method was immunoSEQ multiplex PCR. This sample has about 190,000 clones, with about 90% found just once. V shed 3 bases and J 7 bases; nucleotides not matched to a gene: 4. This CDR3 is 14 amino acids long. The germline gives CDR1 SGDLS, CDR2 YYNGEE. The sequenced material came from blood. V and J are TRBV9 and TRBJ1-6; 7 bases are a match to TRBD1. This clonotype was sampled from a man under 40 in good health. The CDR3 region is CASSEGAGNSPLHF. CDR3 nucleotide sequence: TGTGCCAGCAGCGAGGGGGCAGGCAATTCACCCCTCCACTTT.